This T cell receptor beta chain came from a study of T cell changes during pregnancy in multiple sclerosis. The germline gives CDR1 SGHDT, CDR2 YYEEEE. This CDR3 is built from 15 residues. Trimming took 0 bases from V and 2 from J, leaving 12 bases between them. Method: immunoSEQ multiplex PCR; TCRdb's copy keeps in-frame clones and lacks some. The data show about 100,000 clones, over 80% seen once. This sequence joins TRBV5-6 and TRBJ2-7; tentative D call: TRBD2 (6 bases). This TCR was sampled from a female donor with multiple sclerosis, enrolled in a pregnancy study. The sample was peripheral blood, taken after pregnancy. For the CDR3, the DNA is TGTGCCAGCAGCTTGGGGGGACTCAAAACCTACGAGCAGTACTTC. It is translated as CASSLGGLKTYEQYF. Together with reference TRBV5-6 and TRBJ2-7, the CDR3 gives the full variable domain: DAGVTQSPTHLIKTRGQQVTLRCSPKSGHDTVSWYQQALGQGPQFIFQYYEEEERQRGNFPDRFSGHQFPNYSSELNVNALLLGDSALYLCASSLGGLKTYEQYFGPGTRLTVT.